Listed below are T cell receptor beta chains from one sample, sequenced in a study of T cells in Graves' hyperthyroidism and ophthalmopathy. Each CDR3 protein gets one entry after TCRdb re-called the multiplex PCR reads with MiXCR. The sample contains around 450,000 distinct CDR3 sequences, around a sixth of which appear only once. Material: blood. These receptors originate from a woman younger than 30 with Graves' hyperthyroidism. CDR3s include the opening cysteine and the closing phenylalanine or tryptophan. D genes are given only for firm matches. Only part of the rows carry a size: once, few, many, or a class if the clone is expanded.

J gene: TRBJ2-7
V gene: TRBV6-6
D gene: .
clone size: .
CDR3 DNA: TGTGCCAGCAGTTACTTTTCGGCGGGGACCTCCTACGAGCAGTACTTC
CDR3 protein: CASSYFSAGTSYEQYF

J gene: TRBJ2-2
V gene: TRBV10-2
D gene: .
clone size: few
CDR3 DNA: TGCGCCAGCAGTGATAGGGAAGATGGTCCCGGGGAGCTGTTTTTT
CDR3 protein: CASSDREDGPGELFF

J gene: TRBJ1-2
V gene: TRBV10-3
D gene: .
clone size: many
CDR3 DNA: TGTGCCATCACCGAAGGGGCAGAGAATTACTATGGCTACACCTTC
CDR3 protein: CAITEGAENYYGYTF

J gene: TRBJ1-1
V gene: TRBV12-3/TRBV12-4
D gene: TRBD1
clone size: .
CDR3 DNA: TGTGCCAGCAGTTCCTGGAACAGGGGTATGAACACTGAAGCTTTCTTT
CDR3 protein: CASSSWNRGMNTEAFF

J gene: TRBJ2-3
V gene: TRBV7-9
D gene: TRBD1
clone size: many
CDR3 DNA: TGTGCCAGCAGCTCGGGACAGGGGGAAACAGATACGCAGTATTTT
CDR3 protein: CASSSGQGETDTQYF

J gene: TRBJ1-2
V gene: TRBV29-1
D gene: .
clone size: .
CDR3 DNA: TGCAGCGTTGAATCCGGGGGCGCTGGCTACACCTTC
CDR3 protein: CSVESGGAGYTF

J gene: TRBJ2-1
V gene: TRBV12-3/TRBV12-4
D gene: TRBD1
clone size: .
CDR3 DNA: TGTGCCAGCAGTTTGCAGGGGGCGCCTGAGCAGTTCTTC
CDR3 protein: CASSLQGAPEQFF

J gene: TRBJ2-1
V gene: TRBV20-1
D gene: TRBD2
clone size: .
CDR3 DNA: TGCAGTGCTAGCTTCGGACTAGCGGGAGGGCCTTACAATGAGCAGTTCTTC
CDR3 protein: CSASFGLAGGPYNEQFF

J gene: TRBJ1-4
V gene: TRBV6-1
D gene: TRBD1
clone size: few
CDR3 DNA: TGTGCCAGCAGGGACAGGGTTGAAAAACTGTTTTTT
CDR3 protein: CASRDRVEKLFF

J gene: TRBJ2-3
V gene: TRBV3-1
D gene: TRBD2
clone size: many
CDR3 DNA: TGTGCCAGCAGCTCAACCGGGGCTAGCGGGAGCACAGATACGCAGTATTTT
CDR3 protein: CASSSTGASGSTDTQYF

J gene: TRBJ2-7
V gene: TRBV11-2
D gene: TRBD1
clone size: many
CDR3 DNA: TGTGCCAGCAGCCCCATACGGGGACAGGGGAGTACTTACGAGCAGTACTTC
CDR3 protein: CASSPIRGQGSTYEQYF

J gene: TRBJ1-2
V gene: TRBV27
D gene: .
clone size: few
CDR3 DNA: TGTGCCAGCAGTCCAACAGGGCCCTATGGCTACACCTTC
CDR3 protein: CASSPTGPYGYTF

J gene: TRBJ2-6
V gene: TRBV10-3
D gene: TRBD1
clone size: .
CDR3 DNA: TGTGCCACCAGCACCGGGACAGGAGCCTCTGGGGCCAACGTCCTGACTTTC
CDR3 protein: CATSTGTGASGANVLTF

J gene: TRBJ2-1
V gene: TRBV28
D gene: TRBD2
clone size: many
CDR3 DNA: TGTGCCAGCAGTTGGACTAGCAACGATTACAATGAGCAGTTCTTC
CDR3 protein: CASSWTSNDYNEQFF

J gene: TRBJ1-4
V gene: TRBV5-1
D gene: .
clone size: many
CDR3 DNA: TGCGCCAGCAGCTTGGGAAGGACAGCCCCTAATGAAAAACTGTTTTTT
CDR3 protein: CASSLGRTAPNEKLFF

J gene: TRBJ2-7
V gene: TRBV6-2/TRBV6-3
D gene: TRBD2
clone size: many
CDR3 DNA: TGTGCCAGCAGTTCATCTAGCGGGTCCCCCCCTCTGGACGAGCAGTACTTC
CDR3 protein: CASSSSSGSPPLDEQYF

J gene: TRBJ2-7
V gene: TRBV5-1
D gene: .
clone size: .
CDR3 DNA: TGCGCCAGCAGCAAGCACGGGGGCTCCTACGAGCAGTACTTC
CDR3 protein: CASSKHGGSYEQYF

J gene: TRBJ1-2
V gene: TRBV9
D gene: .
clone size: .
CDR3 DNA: TGTGCCAGCAGCCACCGACAGGACTATGGCTACACCTTC
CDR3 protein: CASSHRQDYGYTF

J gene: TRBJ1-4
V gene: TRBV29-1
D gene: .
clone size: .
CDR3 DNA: TGCAGCGTCCCCGCGGGTGAAAAACTGTTTTTT
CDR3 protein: CSVPAGEKLFF

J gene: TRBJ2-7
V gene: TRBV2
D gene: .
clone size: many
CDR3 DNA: TGTGCCAGCAGTGAGGGGGGGGCCGCGTACGAGCAGTACTTC
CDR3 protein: CASSEGGAAYEQYF

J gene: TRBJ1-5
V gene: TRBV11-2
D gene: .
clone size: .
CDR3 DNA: TGTGCCAGCAGCTTAGGAAGAACTGGCAATCAGCCCCAGCATTTT
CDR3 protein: CASSLGRTGNQPQHF

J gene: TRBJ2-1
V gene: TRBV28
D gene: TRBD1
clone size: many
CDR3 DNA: TGTGCCAGCATTTGGGGGGACAGGGATACTCAAGAGCAGTTCTTC
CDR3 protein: CASIWGDRDTQEQFF

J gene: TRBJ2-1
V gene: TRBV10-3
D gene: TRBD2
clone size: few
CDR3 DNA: TGTGCCATCAGTGATATTTCCACTAGCTCGGGGGGTGAGCAGTTCTTC
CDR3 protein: CAISDISTSSGGEQFF